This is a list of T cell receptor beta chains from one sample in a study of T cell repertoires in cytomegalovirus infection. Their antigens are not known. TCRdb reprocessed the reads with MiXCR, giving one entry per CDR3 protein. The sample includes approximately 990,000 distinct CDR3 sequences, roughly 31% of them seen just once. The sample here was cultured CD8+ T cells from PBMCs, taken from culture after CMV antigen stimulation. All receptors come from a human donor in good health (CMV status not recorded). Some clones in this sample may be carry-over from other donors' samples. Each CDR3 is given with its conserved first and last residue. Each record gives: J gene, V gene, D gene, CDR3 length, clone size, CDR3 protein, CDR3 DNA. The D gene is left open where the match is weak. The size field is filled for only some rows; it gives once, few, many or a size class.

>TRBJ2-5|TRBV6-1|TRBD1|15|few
CASSGDRSRRETQYF
TGTGCCAGCAGTGGGGACAGGTCGCGGAGAGAGACCCAGTACTTC
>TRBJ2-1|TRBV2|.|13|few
CARRGGSFNEQFF
TGTGCCAGAAGGGGGGGCTCGTTTAATGAGCAGTTCTTC
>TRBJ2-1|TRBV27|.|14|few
CASAMGGGANEQFF
TGTGCCAGCGCGATGGGGGGGGGGGCAAATGAGCAGTTCTTC
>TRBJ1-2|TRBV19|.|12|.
CASGGVLVGYTF
TGTGCCAGTGGCGGAGTGTTGGTTGGCTACACCTTC
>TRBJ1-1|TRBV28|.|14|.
CASIRIGGQLVAFF
TGTGCCAGCATCCGAATCGGGGGGCAGCTTGTAGCTTTCTTT
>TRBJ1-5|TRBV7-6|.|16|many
CASSLDSSKGNQPQHF
TGTGCCAGCAGCTTAGACTCCAGTAAGGGCAATCAGCCCCAGCATTTT
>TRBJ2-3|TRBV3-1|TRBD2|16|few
CASSQEGLAGTDTQYF
TGTGCCAGCAGCCAAGAGGGACTAGCGGGCACAGATACGCAGTATTTT
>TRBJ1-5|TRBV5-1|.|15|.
CASSPSGFSNQPQHF
TGCGCCAGCAGCCCGAGTGGGTTCAGTAATCAGCCCCAGCATTTT
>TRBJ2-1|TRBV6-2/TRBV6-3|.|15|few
CASSPALYRDNEQFF
TGTGCCAGCAGCCCCGCCCTATACAGGGACAATGAGCAGTTCTTC
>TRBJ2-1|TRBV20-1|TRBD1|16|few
CSARGGVTGGHNEQFF
TGCAGTGCTAGAGGAGGCGTGACAGGGGGTCACAATGAGCAGTTCTTC
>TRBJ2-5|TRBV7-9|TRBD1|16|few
CASSPPVQGAEETQYF
TGTGCCAGCAGCCCCCCGGTGCAGGGGGCCGAAGAGACCCAGTACTTC
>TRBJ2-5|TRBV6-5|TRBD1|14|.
CASRTGTAKETQYF
TGTGCCAGCCGCACGGGGACAGCTAAAGAGACCCAGTACTTC
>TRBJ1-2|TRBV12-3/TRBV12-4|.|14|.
CASSLGPGSYGYTF
TGTGCCAGCAGTTTAGGCCCAGGGTCCTATGGCTACACCTTC
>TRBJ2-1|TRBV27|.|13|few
CASTGTRHNEQFF
TGTGCCAGCACCGGGACCCGCCACAATGAGCAGTTCTTC
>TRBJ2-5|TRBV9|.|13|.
CASSVRSQETQYF
TGTGCCAGCAGCGTGAGGTCCCAAGAGACCCAGTACTTC
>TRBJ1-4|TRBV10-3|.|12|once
CAIRDKEEKLFF
TGTGCCATCAGGGACAAGGAGGAAAAACTGTTTTTT
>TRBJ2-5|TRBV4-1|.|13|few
CASSRIGEETQYF
TGCGCCAGCAGCCGCATAGGTGAAGAGACCCAGTACTTC
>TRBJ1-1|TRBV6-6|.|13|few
CASILRDTNAAFF
TGTGCCAGCATCCTCCGGGACACCAATGCAGCTTTCTTT
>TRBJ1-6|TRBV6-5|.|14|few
CASSPDMLRSPLHF
TGTGCCAGCAGCCCAGACATGTTACGCTCACCCCTCCACTTT
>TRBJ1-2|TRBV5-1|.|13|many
CASSLLRARGYTF
TGCGCCAGCAGCTTGCTAAGGGCGCGTGGCTACACCTTC
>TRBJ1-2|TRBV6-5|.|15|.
CASSLRTAPWNGYTF
TGTGCCAGCAGTTTAAGGACGGCCCCCTGGAATGGCTACACCTTC
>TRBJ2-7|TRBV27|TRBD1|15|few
CASSLSQGTPYEQYF
TGTGCCAGCAGTTTATCACAGGGGACCCCCTACGAGCAGTACTTC
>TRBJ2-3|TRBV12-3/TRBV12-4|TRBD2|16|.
CASSLAGGGNTDTQYF
TGTGCCAGCAGTTTAGCGGGGGGGGGGAACACAGATACGCAGTATTTT
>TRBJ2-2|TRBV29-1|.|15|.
CSVSTGYSNTGELFF
TGCAGCGTTTCAACAGGGTACTCGAACACCGGGGAGCTGTTTTTT
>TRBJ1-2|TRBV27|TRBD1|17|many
CASSLRQGVWSNYGYTF
TGTGCCAGCAGTTTAAGGCAGGGGGTTTGGTCAAACTATGGCTACACCTTC
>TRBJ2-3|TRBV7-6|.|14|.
CASSLVISGDTQYF
TGTGCCAGCAGCTTAGTTATTTCCGGAGATACGCAGTATTTT
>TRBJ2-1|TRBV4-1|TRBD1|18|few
CASSQVRGDRAFLNEQFF
TGCGCCAGCAGCCAAGTAAGAGGGGACAGGGCCTTTCTCAATGAGCAGTTCTTC
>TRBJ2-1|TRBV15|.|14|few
CATRRAPVENEQFF
TGTGCCACCCGGAGGGCGCCGGTGGAAAATGAGCAGTTCTTC
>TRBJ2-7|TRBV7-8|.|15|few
CASSLRAGAHYEQYF
TGTGCCAGCAGCTTGAGGGCCGGGGCCCACTACGAGCAGTACTTC
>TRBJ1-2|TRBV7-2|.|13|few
CASSSVGEDGYTF
TGTGCCAGCAGCTCGGTGGGGGAGGATGGCTACACCTTC
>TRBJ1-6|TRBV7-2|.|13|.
CASSKGLGGPLHF
TGTGCCAGCAGCAAGGGGCTCGGTGGACCCCTCCACTTT
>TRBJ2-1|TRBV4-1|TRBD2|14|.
CASSLDELAEYWFF
TGCGCCAGCAGCCTAGACGAACTAGCGGAATATTGGTTCTTC
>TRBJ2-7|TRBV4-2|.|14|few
CASSQGGDTYEQYF
TGTGCCAGCAGCCAAGGGGGAGATACCTACGAGCAGTACTTC
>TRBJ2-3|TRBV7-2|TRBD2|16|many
CASSTLAGGMADTQYF
TGTGCCAGCAGCACCTTGGCGGGGGGTATGGCAGATACGCAGTATTTT
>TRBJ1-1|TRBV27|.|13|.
CASSLGGMTEAFF
TGTGCCAGCAGTTTAGGAGGGATGACTGAAGCTTTCTTT
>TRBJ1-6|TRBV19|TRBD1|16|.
CASSILQGAGNSPLHF
TGTGCCAGTAGTATCCTACAGGGGGCAGGGAATTCACCCCTCCACTTT
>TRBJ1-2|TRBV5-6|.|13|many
CASSPTGLFGYTF
TGTGCCAGCAGCCCCACGGGACTCTTCGGCTACACCTTC
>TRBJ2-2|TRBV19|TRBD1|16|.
CASSMNRDREFGELFF
TGTGCCAGTAGTATGAACCGGGACAGGGAGTTCGGGGAGCTGTTTTTT
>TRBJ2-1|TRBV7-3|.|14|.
CASSLTGFRNEQFF
TGTGCCAGCAGCTTGACTGGATTTCGGAATGAGCAGTTCTTC
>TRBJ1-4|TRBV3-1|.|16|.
CASSKDSPPLEEKLFF
TGTGCCAGCAGCAAGGACAGCCCCCCCTTGGAGGAAAAACTGTTTTTT